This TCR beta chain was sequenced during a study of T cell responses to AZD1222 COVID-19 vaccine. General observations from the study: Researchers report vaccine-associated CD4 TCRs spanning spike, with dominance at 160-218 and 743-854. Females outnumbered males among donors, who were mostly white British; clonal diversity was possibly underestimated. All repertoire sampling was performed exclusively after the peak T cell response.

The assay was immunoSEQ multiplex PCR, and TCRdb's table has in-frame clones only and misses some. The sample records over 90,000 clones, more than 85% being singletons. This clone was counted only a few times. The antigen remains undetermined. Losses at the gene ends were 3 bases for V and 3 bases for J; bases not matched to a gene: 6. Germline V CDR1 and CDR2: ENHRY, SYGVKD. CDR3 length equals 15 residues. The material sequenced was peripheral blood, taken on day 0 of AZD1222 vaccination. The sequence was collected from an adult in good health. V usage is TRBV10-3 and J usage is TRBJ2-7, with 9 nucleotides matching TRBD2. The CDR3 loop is CAISDPGLAFYEQYF. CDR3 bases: TGTGCCATCAGTGACCCTGGACTAGCGTTCTACGAGCAGTACTTC.